This T cell receptor beta chain stems from a study of CD8+ T cells in alopecia areata. Study-wide background: Skin was taken from roughly 6-13-month-old C3H/HeJ graft donors that had spontaneous alopecia and grafted onto 7-10-week-old female C3H/HeJ mice.

This clone was detected ten times or more. Its antigen is as yet unknown. The listed TCRdb protein conflicts with the DNA translation at residue 12, and the protein shown is translated directly from the DNA. Gene names follow the mouse nomenclature. The CDR3 end lies 3 residues beyond the end of the read and is filled in from the germline J gene. The J segment lost 6 bases and the V segment lost 5 bases, leaving 6 bases of the junction unmatched. Germline CDR1 NNHDY, CDR2 SYVADS. The CDR3 length is 15 residues. Findings of the study overall: TCR sharing across patients was less clear than in mice, possibly HLA-related.

Reverse transcription of extracted RNA yielded cDNA, which provided the sequencing template. TCRdb keeps only in-frame clones here, not all; method: immunoSEQ multiplex PCR. The sample is made up of around 110,000 clones, none counted only once. This sequence joins TRBV13-3 and TRBJ1-3; 12 bases map to TRBD1. This TCR derives from a C3H/HeJ mouse with alopecia areata. The strain's MHC: H2-k. Sequencing used lesional skin. The CDR3 spells CASRAGTGGLNTLYF. The DNA read from the CDR3 is TGTGCCAGCAGGGCCGGGACAGGGGGCCTAAATACG.